The clone carrying this TCR beta chain showed up just a few times. V gave up 4 bases and J gave up 6 bases; unmatched junction bases: 6. The CDR3 runs 15 residues. Germline V gene sequence: CDR1 SGHVS, CDR2 FNYEAQ. Method: immunoSEQ multiplex PCR; TCRdb's copy keeps in-frame clones and lacks some. Of 10,000 or so clones listed, 81% are singletons. These data originate in a study of tumor-infiltrating lymphocytes in localized non-small cell lung cancer. About the study: Several tumor histologies, both smoking statuses, and some post-neoadjuvant chemotherapy samples were included.

The TCR comes from a human donor with non-small cell lung cancer. The sequencing sample was made of uninvolved lung tissue not adjacent to the tumor. This rearrangement joins TRBV7-6 to TRBJ1-6; 7 nucleotides match TRBD1. As DNA, the CDR3 is TGTGCCAGCAGCTCAGCCCGACAGGGTAATTCACCCCTCCACTTT. Translation: CASSSARQGNSPLHF. The variable domain in full, with the rest retrieved from reference TRBV7-6 and TRBJ1-6, is GAGVSQSPRYKVTKRGQDVALRCDPISGHVSLYWYRQALGQGPEFLTYFNYEAQQDKSGLPNDRFSAERPEGSISTLTIQRTEQRDSAMYRCASSSARQGNSPLHFGNGTRLTVT.